The present entry profiles one TCR beta chain with its context. Its antigen is currently unknown. The table came from immunoSEQ multiplex PCR; TCRdb's copy has only in-frame clones and leaves some out. The table records roughly 43,000 clones, roughly 90% of them present only once. This record comes from a study of ipilimumab plus nivolumab after autologous stem cell transplantation. Study details: Patients received a median of about five ipilimumab and roughly eight nivolumab doses. The study's findings and limits: Per the authors, repertoire, Treg and microbiota data justify further study.

Starting 14 to 28 days after autologous transplant, ipilimumab 1 mg/kg was given. Patients got 3 mg/kg IV nivolumab weeks 1, 4, 7, 10, then biweekly through week 26. The CDR3 runs to 16 residues. Trimming removed 2 bases from V and 0 bases from J, with 11 bases in between. Germline V gene lookup returns CDR1 LNHDA and CDR2 SQIVND (reference sequence). The material sequenced was PBMCs, taken in a trial of ipilimumab plus nivolumab as post-transplant consolidation. This rearrangement joins TRBV19 to TRBJ1-5; tentative D call: TRBD1 (5 bases). This receptor was identified in a male donor with multiple myeloma. DNA for the CDR3: TGTGCCAGTAGTATAATGGGACTCATTAGCAATCAGCCCCAGCATTTT. It codes for CASSIMGLISNQPQHF.